This T cell receptor (beta chain) emerged from a study of T cell responses to AZD1222 COVID-19 vaccine. TCRdb's table, derived via immunoSEQ multiplex PCR, lists solely in-frame clones and lacks some. The table includes under 200,000 clones, around 89% detected once. The CDR3 covers 15 residues. V lost 2 bases and J lost 7, with 14 bases in between. Looked up from germline, CDR1 is LNHDA and CDR2 is SQIVND (reference sequence). This clonotype was obtained from an adult who received the AZD1222 COVID-19 vaccine. The sequencing used peripheral blood, collected 28 days after the second AZD1222 dose. The J gene is TRBJ2-2, the V gene TRBV19, with D perhaps matching TRBD1 (6 bases). CDR3 sequence: CASSIWGLTHGELFF. As DNA, the CDR3 is TGTGCCAGTAGTATATGGGGGCTTACGCACGGGGAGCTGTTTTTT.